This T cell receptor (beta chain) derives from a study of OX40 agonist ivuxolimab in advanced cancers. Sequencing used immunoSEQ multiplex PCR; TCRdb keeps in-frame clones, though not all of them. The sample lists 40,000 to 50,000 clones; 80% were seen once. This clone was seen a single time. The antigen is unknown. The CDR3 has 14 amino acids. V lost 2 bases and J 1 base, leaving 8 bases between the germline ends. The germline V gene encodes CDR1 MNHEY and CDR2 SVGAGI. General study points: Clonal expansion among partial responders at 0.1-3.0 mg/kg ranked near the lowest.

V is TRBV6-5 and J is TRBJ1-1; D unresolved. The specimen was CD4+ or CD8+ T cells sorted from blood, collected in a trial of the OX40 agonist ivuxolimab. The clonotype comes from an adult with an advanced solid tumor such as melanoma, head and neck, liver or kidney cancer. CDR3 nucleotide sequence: TGTGCCAGCAGTTACGTTGCGAGGAACACTGAAGCTTTCTTT. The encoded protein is CASSYVARNTEAFF.